This T cell receptor (beta chain) is from a study of neurological immune-mediated disorders. Study results and limitations: Across subjects, no CDR3 amino acid sequence appeared in expanded clones of more than one subject, a finding that suggested private repertoires in all groups.

Trimming left V 6 bases short and J 5 bases short, with 14 bases between. The CDR3 totals 14 residues. Germline lookup yields CDR1 SGHRS and CDR2 YFSETQ. In its sample, this clonotype was seen many times. Its antigen remains unidentified. Over 190 million TCR-beta sequences from 15-18 subjects came out of each sequencing run. Via MiXCR, TCRdb re-called the 5' RACE reads, giving one row per CDR3 protein. The sample holds about 50,000 distinct CDR3 sequences, over 9% seen once. 2 million unsorted PBMCs were stored in RNAlater at -80 °C before RNA extraction. The J gene is TRBJ2-2, the V gene TRBV5-1; D possibly corresponds to TRBD1 (6 bases). Sequenced: PBMCs. The receptor's source is a man between 65 and 85 years old with HTLV-1-associated myelopathy (HAM/TSP). CDR3 sequence (DNA): TGCGCCAGCAAACCAGGGGTTGGGACCGGGGAGCTGTTTTTT. Its protein is CASKPGVGTGELFF.